This T cell receptor beta chain was sequenced for a study of cytotoxic CD8 clonotypes in ibrutinib-treated CLL. Study-wide context: Among patients, around 25 responded partially and 2 completely; around 15 then stayed remitted and around twelve progressed after median approximately 70 months. Study-level findings and limits: Sustained-remission patients were sampled at one set of times and progressing patients at different ones. In comparison with age-matched healthy donors, baseline clonality was higher and tracked circulating CD8+ T-cell counts.

Sequencing used immunoSEQ multiplex PCR; TCRdb keeps in-frame clones, though not all of them. The sample contains 150,000 to 200,000 clones, around 70% of which appear only once. In the case of this clone: Its specificity is unknown.

Germline CDR1 and CDR2: SGHNT and YYREEE (reference sequence). The CDR3 is made up of 16 amino acids. Trimming cost V 0 bases and J 0 bases, with 10 bases left between them. The sequences come from PBMCs, collected after 24 months of ibrutinib treatment. The receptor was isolated from a human donor with chronic lymphocytic leukemia. The rearrangement links TRBV5-4 to TRBJ2-1; the D gene is possibly TRBD1 (6 bases). The CDR3 sequence is CASSLGGPSSYNEQFF. CDR3 nucleotide sequence: TGTGCCAGCAGCTTGGGGGGGCCCAGCTCCTACAATGAGCAGTTCTTC.